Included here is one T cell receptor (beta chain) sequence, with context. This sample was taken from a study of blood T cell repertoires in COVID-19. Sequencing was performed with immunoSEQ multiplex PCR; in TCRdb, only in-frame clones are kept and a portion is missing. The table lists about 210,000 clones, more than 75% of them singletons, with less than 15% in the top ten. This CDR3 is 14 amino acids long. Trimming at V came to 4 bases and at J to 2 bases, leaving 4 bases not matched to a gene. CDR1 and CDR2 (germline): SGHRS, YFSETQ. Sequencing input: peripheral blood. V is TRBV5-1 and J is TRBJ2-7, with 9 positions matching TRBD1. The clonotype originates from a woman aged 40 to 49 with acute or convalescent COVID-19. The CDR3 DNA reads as TGCGCCAGCAGCCCAGACAGGGGGGCCTACGAGCAGTACTTC. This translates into CASSPDRGAYEQYF.